This passage covers 25 T cell receptor beta chains from one sample sequenced in a study of blood T cell repertoires in COVID-19. TCRdb keeps only in-frame clones here, not all; method: immunoSEQ multiplex PCR. The sample holds roughly 150,000 clones; more than 80% are singletons and the top ten take about 11%. Sequenced: peripheral blood. The origin of the receptors is a human donor in a cohort sampled during active COVID-19.

As regards this clone: The same CDR3 can be traced to other DNA sequences in this sample. The chain employs TRBV30 and TRBJ2-1, with TRBD2 identical over 12 bases. Germline V gives CDR1 GTSNPN, CDR2 SVGIG (reference sequence). V lost 1 base to trimming and J lost 8 bases; unmatched junction nucleotides: 9. This CDR3 is built from 16 residues. The CDR3 DNA reads TGTGCCTGGAGTGCCTATCTAGCGGGAGGGGTGGATGAGCAGTTCTTC. Protein: CAWSAYLAGGVDEQFF. The variable domain in full, completed from reference TRBV30 and TRBJ2-1, reads SQTIHQWPATLVQPVGSPLSLECTVEGTSNPNLYWYRQAAGRGLQLLFYSVGIGQISSEVPQNLSASRPQDRQFILSSKKLLLSDSGFYLCAWSAYLAGGVDEQFFGPGTRLTVL.

The chain is built from TRBV14 and TRBJ1-2, with TRBD1 as a possible D gene (5 bases). This CDR3 is 16 amino acids long. The V gene lost 4 bases and the J gene lost 4 bases, with 19 bases spanning the gap. From germline, CDR1 is SGHDN and CDR2 FVKESK. Here the CDR3 reads CASSRGPGGAGYGYTF. The CDR3 DNA is TGTGCCAGCAGCCGAGGCCCTGGAGGGGCGGGCTATGGCTACACCTTC.

This clone has only one observation. The genes are TRBV6-6 and TRBJ1-1, with D perhaps matching TRBD1 (5 bases). This CDR3 has 13 residues. The V end was cut by 2 bases, the J end by 6 bases, with 10 bases between. The germline gives CDR1 MNHNY, CDR2 SVGAGI (reference sequence). The CDR3 DNA reads as TGTGCCAGCAGTTACGGGGGGACCTCTGAAGCTTTCTTT. This sequence encodes CASSYGGTSEAFF.

V gene TRBV7-9 combines with J gene TRBJ2-3; 8 bases match TRBD2. The J segment lost 1 base and the V segment lost 6 bases, leaving 12 bases of the junction unmatched. Germline loops: CDR1 SEHNR, CDR2 FQNEAQ (reference sequence). There are 17 residues in the CDR3. CDR3 sequence: CASSKGFSGMRTDTQYF. The CDR3 DNA follows: TGTGCCAGCAGTAAGGGGTTTAGCGGGATGCGCACAGATACGCAGTATTTT.

This chain uses TRBV4-1 with TRBJ2-1; no definite D call. Germline assignment: CDR1 MGHRA and CDR2 YSYEKL. Trimming took 1 base from V and 0 from J, leaving 19 bases between them. This CDR3 is 19 amino acids long. The CDR3 is CASSQGVQDGLSSYNEQFF. The DNA of the CDR3 is TGCGCCAGCAGCCAAGGGGTTCAGGATGGGTTGAGCTCCTACAATGAGCAGTTCTTC.

This clone was detected many times. The chain is built from TRBV4-3 and TRBJ2-2; tentatively, D is TRBD2 (7 bases). Germline V CDR1 and CDR2: LGHNA, YSLEER. The CDR3 runs 15 residues. Trimming left V 0 bases short and J 8 bases short, with 13 bases between. The CDR3, as DNA: TGCGCCAGCAGCCAAGAGGGCCGGGGGGCTGGGGAGCTGTTTTTT. This codes for CASSQEGRGAGELFF.

The chain is built from TRBV24-1 and TRBJ1-5, with TRBD1 matching over 8 bases. The CDR3 is made up of 15 amino acids. Germline V CDR1 and CDR2: KGHDR, SFDVKD. Trimming removed 3 bases from V and 4 bases from J; junction bases left unmatched: 4. CDR3 nucleotide sequence: TGTGCCACCAGTGATCCGAGACAGGGGAATCAGCCCCAGCATTTT. Its translation is CATSDPRQGNQPQHF.

This clone was observed a single time. CDR3 residues: CASGWRGPTDTQYF. CDR3 bases: TGTGCCAGCGGCTGGCGGGGCCCCACAGATACGCAGTATTTT. The genes are TRBV2 and TRBJ2-3, with a possible D match to TRBD2 (6 bases). The V end lost 8 bases, the J end lost 2 bases, and 14 bases lay between the germline ends. The CDR3 has 14 residues. Germline V gives CDR1 SNHLY, CDR2 FYNNEI.

This clone has only one observation. J is TRBJ1-5 and V is TRBV5-6; D gene unclear. The CDR3 has 16 residues. The germline gives CDR1 SGHDT, CDR2 YYEEEE. Trimming took 0 bases from V and 7 from J, leaving 17 bases between them. CDR3 in DNA: TGTGCCAGCAGCTTGGGGTCGGCCCCAAGGAGGCAGCCCCAGCATTTT. The encoded protein is CASSLGSAPRRQPQHF.

This clone was found many times. This chain links TRBV4-1 with TRBJ2-3; D might be TRBD1 (5 bases). V lost 4 bases and J lost 2, with 10 bases in between. The CDR3 totals 14 residues. Germline V gene lookup returns CDR1 MGHRA and CDR2 YSYEKL. DNA of the CDR3: TGCGCCAGCAGCCTTGGACATTCCACAGATACGCAGTATTTT. Translated, it gives CASSLGHSTDTQYF.

The V call is TRBV3-1 (or the pseudogene TRBV3-2), the J call TRBJ1-4, with D perhaps TRBD1 (6 bases). Germline V CDR1 and CDR2: LGHDT, YNNKEL (reference sequence). This CDR3 region has 15 residues. The ends were cut back, 5 bases at V and 5 bases at J, with 15 bases in the middle. The CDR3 is CASSSSGGSNEKLFF. In nucleotides, the CDR3 is TGTGCCAGCAGCTCAAGTGGGGGCTCAAATGAAAAACTGTTTTTT.

V usage is TRBV5-1 and J usage is TRBJ1-2, with TRBD1 as a possible D gene (5 bases). This CDR3 is 14 amino acids long. Trimming removed 1 base at V and 7 bases at J, with 14 bases between. Germline V CDR1 and CDR2: SGHRS, YFSETQ. The CDR3 DNA reads as TGCGCCAGCAGCTTGCTTTTGGGAGGGGCTGGCTACACCTTC. It yields the protein CASSLLLGGAGYTF.

V is TRBV6-6 and J is TRBJ2-1; 11 bases line up with TRBD2. The V and J ends lost 5 bases and 6 bases, in that order; junction bases with no gene match: 15. This CDR3 contains 18 residues. Germline loops: CDR1 MNHNY, CDR2 SVGAGI (reference sequence). The CDR3 loop is CASSRWGTSGPRGNEQFF. The CDR3 DNA is TGTGCCAGCAGTCGTTGGGGGACTAGCGGACCGAGGGGCAATGAGCAGTTCTTC.

The CDR3 here is CASSLVQGLQETQYF. The CDR3 DNA is TGCGCCAGCAGCTTGGTACAGGGCCTACAAGAGACCCAGTACTTC. This chain connects TRBV5-1 to TRBJ2-5; TRBD1 might be the D (6 bases). Trimming removed 0 bases from V and 2 bases from J, with 11 bases in between. The CDR3 extends over 15 amino acids. Germline lookup yields CDR1 SGHRS and CDR2 YFSETQ.

The chain uses TRBV9 and TRBJ1-1; D is ambiguous. This CDR3 region has 14 residues. Germline CDR1 is SGDLS and CDR2 is YYNGEE. The V end was cut by 0 bases, the J end by 3 bases, with 9 bases between. The chain's CDR3 is CASSVGGSHTEAFF. In DNA form, the CDR3 reads TGTGCCAGCAGCGTAGGTGGTAGCCACACTGAAGCTTTCTTT.

This chain connects TRBV11-2 to TRBJ1-2; 8 bases line up with TRBD1. The J segment lost 4 bases and the V segment lost 5 bases, leaving 3 bases of the junction unmatched. CDR1 is SGHAT, CDR2 FQNNGV, per germline. The CDR3 is made up of 13 amino acids. The DNA for the CDR3 is TGTGCCAGCAGCCCCGACAGGGGCTATGGCTACACCTTC. Its protein is CASSPDRGYGYTF.

J is TRBJ2-1 and V is TRBV7-8, with D perhaps matching TRBD1 (6 bases). The CDR3 is 11 residues long. Looked up from germline, CDR1 is SGHVS and CDR2 is FQNEAQ. V gave up 5 bases and J gave up 10 bases, with 9 bases separating them. DNA for the CDR3: TGTGCCAGCAGCCTTGGGACAGAGCAGTTCTTC. Translated, it gives CASSLGTEQFF.

In this sample, this clone turned up a few times. The chain uses TRBV6-2 or TRBV6-3 and TRBJ2-1; perhaps TRBD2 as D (7 bases). Germline assignment: CDR1 MNHEY and CDR2 SVGEGT. The V end lost 1 base, the J end lost 7 bases, and 26 bases lay between the germline ends. The CDR3 loop spans 19 amino acids. CDR3 sequence reads: CASSYLEAGWAGAVNEQFF. The CDR3 DNA follows: TGTGCCAGCAGTTACTTAGAAGCGGGTTGGGCGGGGGCCGTAAATGAGCAGTTCTTC.

The genes are TRBV6-6 and TRBJ2-5, with D possibly matching TRBD2 (5 bases). CDR3 length: 14 residues. Between the trimmed V and J ends, which lost 2 bases and 2 bases, there was a span of 9 bases. Germline-derived CDR1 and CDR2 are MNHNY and SVGAGI (reference sequence). The CDR3 DNA reads TGTGCCAGCAGTTACGGACTCCTTCAAGAGACCCAGTACTTC. As protein: CASSYGLLQETQYF.

The chain has TRBV30 and TRBJ1-2; D is possibly TRBD1 (6 bases). In germline, CDR1 is GTSNPN, CDR2 SVGIG (reference sequence). The CDR3 is made up of 14 amino acids. Trimming took off 2 bases at V and 7 bases at J, with 17 bases between the two ends. The CDR3: CAWSTPLTGLGYTF. In DNA, the CDR3 is TGTGCCTGGAGTACCCCCTTAACAGGGCTTGGCTACACCTTC.

The rearrangement uses TRBV24-1 and TRBJ1-5; D may be TRBD1 (5 bases). There are 18 residues in the CDR3. Germline V gene lookup returns CDR1 KGHDR and CDR2 SFDVKD. V lost 2 bases and J 2 bases, leaving 18 bases between the germline ends. The CDR3 loop reads CATSDSGTWGEGNQPQHF. CDR3 nucleotides: TGTGCCACCAGTGATTCCGGGACTTGGGGTGAGGGCAATCAGCCCCAGCATTTT.

This rearrangement joins TRBV30 to TRBJ1-2; D unclear. In germline, CDR1 is GTSNPN, CDR2 SVGIG (reference sequence). This CDR3 is 11 amino acids long. V dropped 4 bases and J dropped 8 bases, with 11 bases sitting between them. The CDR3 DNA reads as TGTGCCTGGAACGATAGGCGGGGCTACACCTTC. Translation: CAWNDRRGYTF. Full variable domain (remainder filled in from reference TRBV30 and TRBJ1-2): SQTIHQWPATLVQPVGSPLSLECTVEGTSNPNLYWYRQAAGRGLQLLFYSVGIGQISSEVPQNLSASRPQDRQFILSSKKLLLSDSGFYLCAWNDRRGYTFGSGTRLTVV.

This clone has just one count. The chain employs TRBV5-4 and TRBJ2-5, with 8 bases that match TRBD2. CDR3 length: 15 residues. The junction had 14 bases not matched to a gene; V was cut back by 4 bases and J by 9 bases. Germline-derived CDR1 and CDR2 are SGHNT and YYREEE (reference sequence). The CDR3 sequence is CASSPALAGDLAQYF. CDR3 DNA sequence: TGTGCCAGCAGCCCTGCTCTAGCGGGCGACTTGGCCCAGTACTTC.

The rearrangement uses TRBV7-2 and TRBJ2-7, with 10 nucleotides matching TRBD1. CDR3 length equals 17 residues. Germline-derived CDR1 and CDR2 are SGHTA and FQGNSA. The ends lost 5 bases at V and 1 base at J; junction bases unmatched: 11. The CDR3 protein is CASSRRTGGKSSYEQYF. CDR3 nucleotides: TGTGCCAGCAGCCGGCGGACAGGGGGAAAGAGTTCCTACGAGCAGTACTTC.

The chain employs TRBV19 and TRBJ2-5; 7 nucleotides match TRBD2. The J segment lost 4 bases and the V segment lost 9 bases, leaving 11 bases of the junction unmatched. CDR1 and CDR2 (germline): LNHDA, SQIVND (reference sequence). The CDR3 is 14 amino acids. The CDR3 sequence: CASAVGGPGETQYF. The DNA for the CDR3 is TGTGCCAGCGCCGTGGGAGGGCCGGGAGAGACCCAGTACTTC.